This is a list of T cell receptor beta chains from one sample in a study of blood T cell repertoires in COVID-19. This table comes from immunoSEQ multiplex PCR, and its TCRdb copy is limited to in-frame clones, with some not included. The table shows 81,000 or so clones, with roughly 92% occurring only once. Sample: peripheral blood. Receptors were obtained from a woman aged 60-75 years with active COVID-19. The conserved cysteine and the conserved F or W are not part of the CDR3 here. The order of the fields is V gene, clone size, J gene, CDR3 protein. Expanded clones get a size class; other rows say once, few or many, or leave the size out.

TRBV10-3	-	TRBJ2-1	ASTLVSGGNNEQF
TRBV11-2	-	TRBJ2-5	ASSFRDFQETQY
TRBV12-5	-	TRBJ2-1	ASAPPSNEQF
TRBV5-6	-	TRBJ1-2	ASSLFRSNYGYT
TRBV20-1	once	TRBJ2-7	SASEGPTYEQY
TRBV19	few	TRBJ1-1	ASSIGGKAF
TRBV6-6	once	TRBJ2-5	ASRGTGGLETQY
TRBV5-6	once	TRBJ2-5	ASSLEAETQY
TRBV7-2	-	TRBJ1-4	ASSLDARGAVNEKLF
TRBV9	-	TRBJ2-1	ASSPRTSGVNEQF
TRBV7-8	-	TRBJ1-5	ASSLGGGRGDAQH
TRBV5-4	-	TRBJ2-2	ASSLDLQGASTGELF
TRBV4-1	-	TRBJ2-6	ASSQVQQGSSGANVLT
TRBV6-5	-	TRBJ2-1	AIQRTSSYNEQF
TRBV6-1	once	TRBJ2-3	ASSEAQGDTDTQY
TRBV5-4	-	TRBJ2-3	ASSQRAGASTDTQY
TRBV2	-	TRBJ1-2	ASSEAYGDYGYT
TRBV6-5	-	TRBJ2-1	ASSSSARYNEQF
TRBV28	-	TRBJ1-5	ASSLEVRATNQPQH
TRBV10-3	-	TRBJ2-1	AISGGGSEQF
TRBV24-1	-	TRBJ2-3	ATSDFLGHGSTDTQY
TRBV4-3	few	TRBJ1-4	ASSQEGQGNEKLF
TRBV19	-	TRBJ1-1	ASSIDRQGNTEAF
TRBV20-1	-	TRBJ1-1	SASTGIDTEAF
TRBV25-1	once	TRBJ2-3	ASSKAGGGLTDTQY
TRBV6-5	-	TRBJ1-2	ASRPDRVVYGYT
TRBV18	-	TRBJ1-3	ASSPTGGISGNTIY
TRBV5-1	once	TRBJ2-1	ASSSFGTSYNEQF
TRBV2	-	TRBJ1-5	ASSSGARQPQH
TRBV11-3	-	TRBJ2-3	ASSARTGTDTQY
TRBV6-1	-	TRBJ2-5	ASSEGADLSLETQY
TRBV3-1/TRBV3-2	once	TRBJ1-5	ASSPTGDQPQH
TRBV6-5	-	TRBJ2-7	ASSPGSSGIYEQY
TRBV3-1/TRBV3-2	-	TRBJ2-7	ASSQESRFPYEQY
TRBV9	-	TRBJ2-1	ASSVGSQYNEQF
TRBV9	-	TRBJ2-7	ASSVDNNYEQY
TRBV6-6	once	TRBJ2-1	ASTLADYNEQF
TRBV30	-	TRBJ1-2	AWSPSGYGYT
TRBV7-8	once	TRBJ1-6	ASSLSSTSYNSPLH
TRBV30	-	TRBJ1-4	AWSAAGSPTNEKLF
TRBV27	-	TRBJ2-5	ASTPHGQTLETQY
TRBV4-2	-	TRBJ1-3	ASSQESVPGNTIY
TRBV15	-	TRBJ2-7	ATQGAGDEQY
TRBV3-1/TRBV3-2	-	TRBJ1-5	ASSQASGFQPQH
TRBV5-1	-	TRBJ1-1	ASTVTGRNTEAF
TRBV4-1	-	TRBJ2-1	ASSQDRLAGSNEQF
TRBV12-5	-	TRBJ2-3	ASGLAGNAIWGTQY
TRBV4-1	-	TRBJ2-3	ASSQECHRGHSTDTQY
TRBV19	-	TRBJ1-1	ASRPGQGEMNTEAF
TRBV7-6	-	TRBJ2-7	ASSLSPYMQY